Presented here are 16 T cell receptor beta chains from one specimen sequenced in a study of T cells after somatic rescue of genetic block. The table came from immunoSEQ multiplex PCR; TCRdb's copy has only in-frame clones and leaves some out. This sample has 110,000 or so clones; 80% to 95% occur once, and the top ten carry 1.4%. The sample consisted of peripheral blood mononuclear cells (PBMCs). These receptor sequences come from a woman aged 18-29 years.

V gene TRBV4-3 combines with J gene TRBJ2-2; D is undetermined. The CDR3 contains 14 residues. The V end was cut by 4 bases, the J end by 2 bases, with 8 bases between. CDR1 and CDR2 (germline): LGHNA, YSLEER. The CDR3 loop is CASSLDLNTGELFF. The CDR3 DNA reads TGCGCCAGCAGCCTCGACCTTAACACCGGGGAGCTGTTTTTT.

This clone has a single count. This chain uses TRBV11-3 with TRBJ2-1; the match to TRBD2 covers 11 bases. After removal of 3 bases from V and 4 bases from J, the junction contained 11 bases not matched to a gene. Germline V gives CDR1 SGHNT, CDR2 YENEEA. The CDR3 length is 18 residues. CDR3 coding DNA: TGTGCCAGCAGCTTCTTAGCGGGGGGGGCCGAAATGTACAATGAGCAGTTCTTC. It yields the protein CASSFLAGGAEMYNEQFF. The full variable domain, with the rest looked up from reference TRBV11-3 and TRBJ2-1, is EAGVVQSPRYKIIEKKQPVAFWCNPISGHNTLYWYLQNLGQGPELLIRYENEEAVDDSQLPKDRFSAERLKGVDSTLKIQPAELGDSAVYLCASSFLAGGAEMYNEQFFGPGTRLTVL.

This clone came up once. The chain employs TRBV4-3 and TRBJ2-2, with D perhaps matching TRBD1 or TRBD2 (5 bases each). Trimming shortened V by 1 base and J by 6 bases, and 12 bases separated the two germline ends. The length of the CDR3 is 15 residues. Germline CDR1 is LGHNA and CDR2 is YSLEER. The CDR3 region has the DNA TGCGCCAGCAGCCAAGCGGGACCCGGGTCCGGGGAGCTGTTTTTT. Its protein product is CASSQAGPGSGELFF.

The chain links TRBV5-8 to TRBJ2-3, with 8 bases lining up with TRBD1. The CDR3 sequence is 16 residues long. V gave up 0 bases and J gave up 7 bases; unmatched junction bases: 10. The germline V gene encodes CDR1 SGHTS and CDR2 YDEGEE. The CDR3 region is CASSLGWTGYKNTQYF. CDR3 bases: TGTGCCAGCAGCTTGGGATGGACAGGGTACAAAAATACGCAGTATTTT.

This sequence joins TRBV27 and TRBJ1-2, with 7 positions matching TRBD1. The CDR3 length is 13 residues. Per the germline V gene, CDR1 is MNHEY and CDR2 is SMNVEV (reference sequence). Trimming removed 8 bases from V and 5 bases from J; junction bases left unmatched: 8. The CDR3, as DNA: TGTGCCAGCCGAACCGGGACAGCGTATGGCTACACCTTC. Protein product: CASRTGTAYGYTF.

The V call is TRBV15, the J call TRBJ1-2, with a tentative D call TRBD1 (5 bases). CDR1 LNHNV and CDR2 YYDKDF come from the germline V gene (reference sequence). V gave up 3 bases and J gave up 3 bases, with 11 bases separating them. This CDR3 has 14 residues. DNA for the CDR3: TGTGCCACCAGCAGGGGGGGGGAAGACTATGGCTACACCTTC. Amino acids: CATSRGGEDYGYTF.

This clone was counted a single time. The J gene is TRBJ1-2, the V gene TRBV15; D unresolved. The CDR3 extends over 15 amino acids. V gave up 6 bases and J gave up 5 bases, with 19 bases separating them. In germline, CDR1 is LNHNV, CDR2 YYDKDF (reference sequence). CDR3 DNA: TGTGCCACCAGAGGCGTGGGAAAGGTTGGGTATGGCTACACCTTC. It is translated as CATRGVGKVGYGYTF.

The chain recombines TRBV7-9 with TRBJ2-7; tentative D call: TRBD1 (7 bases). From germline, CDR1 is SEHNR and CDR2 FQNEAQ (reference sequence). Trimming took 10 bases from V and 5 from J, leaving 24 bases between them. The CDR3 covers 15 residues. In DNA, the CDR3 is TGTGCCACCAGGGGGGCAGTCTCTCCCCCTCACGAGCAGTACTTC. Its protein is CATRGAVSPPHEQYF.

The chain has TRBV6-5 and TRBJ2-2, with TRBD2 matching 9 bases. This CDR3 is 15 amino acids long. The V and J ends lost 8 bases and 3 bases, in that order; junction bases with no gene match: 7. Germline V CDR1 and CDR2: MNHEY, SVGAGI. CDR3 sequence (DNA): TGTGCCAGCTCCTCTCTAGCGGGGTACACCGGGGAGCTGTTTTTT. This gives the protein CASSSLAGYTGELFF.

This clone ranks as medium-sized. CDR3 sequence (DNA): TGTGCCAGCAGTCGAGACAGTACTAACTATGGCTACACCTTC. Its protein product is CASSRDSTNYGYTF. V is TRBV6-5 and J is TRBJ1-2; maybe TRBD1 (5 bases). The germline V and J ends were trimmed by 5 bases and 0 bases, with 10 bases remaining between them. The length of the CDR3 is 14 residues. The germline gives CDR1 MNHEY, CDR2 SVGAGI.

This clone was observed once. V is TRBV5-1 and J is TRBJ2-4; 8 nucleotides line up with TRBD1. Unmatched junction bases numbered 8, after V lost 4 bases and J lost 8 bases. The V gene's germline CDR1 is SGHRS and CDR2 YFSETQ. This CDR3 comprises 14 residues. In DNA, the CDR3 is TGCGCCAGCAGCGCTCAGGGGGCGCGGGACATTCAGTACTTC. Protein product: CASSAQGARDIQYF.

The V gene is TRBV30, the J gene TRBJ1-5, with 8 bases that match TRBD1. CDR3 length: 14 residues. Germline values: CDR1 GTSNPN, CDR2 SVGIG (reference sequence). V lost 7 bases, J lost 4 bases, and 9 bases stayed unmatched. CDR3: CAFRPTGGNQPQHF. The CDR3 bases are TGTGCCTTCCGCCCCACAGGGGGGAATCAGCCCCAGCATTTT.

This clone is a singleton in its sample. This chain connects TRBV10-3 to TRBJ1-1; 9 bases are a match to TRBD1. J was trimmed by 5 bases and V by 2 bases; bases with no gene match: 6. This CDR3 comprises 15 residues. Germline CDR1 reads ENHRY; CDR2 reads SYGVKD. CDR3 in DNA: TGTGCCATCAGTGAGGGGACAGGGTTGGGGACTGAAGCTTTCTTT. It codes for CAISEGTGLGTEAFF.

This chain uses TRBV7-7 with TRBJ2-5; no clear D gene. This CDR3 comprises 14 residues. V lost 5 bases and J 4 bases, leaving 14 bases between the germline ends. Per germline, CDR1 SSHAT and CDR2 FNYEAQ (reference sequence). CDR3 nucleotide sequence: TGTGCCAGCAGCCCTACGTTAGGGCCAGAGACCCAGTACTTC. The encoded protein is CASSPTLGPETQYF.

The chain is built from TRBV10-2 and TRBJ2-3; 12 bases are a match to TRBD2. The CDR3 runs 16 residues. Germline CDR1 and CDR2: WSHSY and SAAADI. The V segment lost 6 bases and the J segment 2 bases; nucleotides outside the gene matches: 6. CDR3 nucleotides: TGCGCCAGCAGCAGACTAGCGGGGGAGCCCACAGATACGCAGTATTTT. Its translation: CASSRLAGEPTDTQYF.

This sequence joins TRBV5-1 and TRBJ1-1; 7 bases map to TRBD1. Germline trimming cut 2 bases from V and 2 bases from J; bases unmatched to any gene: 9. CDR1 is SGHRS and CDR2 is YFSETQ in the germline V gene. The CDR3 is 16 residues long. CDR3 region: CASSLNPGQLNTEAFF. The CDR3 DNA reads TGCGCCAGCAGCTTAAATCCGGGACAGCTTAACACTGAAGCTTTCTTT.